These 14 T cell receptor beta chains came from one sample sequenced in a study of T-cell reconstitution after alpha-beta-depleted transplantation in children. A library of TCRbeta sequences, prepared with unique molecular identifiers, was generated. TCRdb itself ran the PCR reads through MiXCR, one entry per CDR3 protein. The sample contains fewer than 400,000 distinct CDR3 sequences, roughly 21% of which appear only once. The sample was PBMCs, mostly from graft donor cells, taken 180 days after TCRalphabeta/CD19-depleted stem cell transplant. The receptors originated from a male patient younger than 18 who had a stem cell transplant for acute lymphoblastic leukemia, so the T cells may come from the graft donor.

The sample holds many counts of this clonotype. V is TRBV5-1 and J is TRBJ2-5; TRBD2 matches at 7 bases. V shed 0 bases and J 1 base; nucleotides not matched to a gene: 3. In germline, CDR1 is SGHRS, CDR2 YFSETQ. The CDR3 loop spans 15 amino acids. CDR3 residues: CASSLVAGFQETQYF. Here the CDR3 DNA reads TGCGCCAGCAGCTTGGTAGCGGGCTTCCAAGAGACCCAGTACTTC.

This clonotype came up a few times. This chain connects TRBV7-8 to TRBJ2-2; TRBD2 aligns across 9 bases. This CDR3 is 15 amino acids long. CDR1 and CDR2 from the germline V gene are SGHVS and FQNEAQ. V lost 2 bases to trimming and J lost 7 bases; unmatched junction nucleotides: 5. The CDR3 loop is CASSLRREGLGELFF. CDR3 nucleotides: TGTGCCAGCAGCTTAAGGCGGGAGGGCCTCGGGGAGCTGTTTTTT.

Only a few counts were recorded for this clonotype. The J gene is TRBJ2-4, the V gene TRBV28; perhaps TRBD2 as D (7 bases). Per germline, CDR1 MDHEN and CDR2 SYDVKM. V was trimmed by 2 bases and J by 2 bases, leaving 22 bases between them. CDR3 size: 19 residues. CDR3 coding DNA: TGTGCCAGCAGTTTAGACCTGCTCGGGGGGTGGGACACCAAAAACATTCAGTACTTC. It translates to CASSLDLLGGWDTKNIQYF.

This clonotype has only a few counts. CDR3 in amino acids: CASSSHFLGELFF. CDR3 nucleotide sequence: TGTGCCAGCAGCTCACATTTTCTCGGGGAGCTGTTTTTT. The rearrangement links TRBV14 to TRBJ2-2; D ambiguous. This CDR3 comprises 13 residues. V was clipped by 5 bases and J by 7 bases, with 11 bases between them. Germline V CDR1 and CDR2: SGHDN, FVKESK.

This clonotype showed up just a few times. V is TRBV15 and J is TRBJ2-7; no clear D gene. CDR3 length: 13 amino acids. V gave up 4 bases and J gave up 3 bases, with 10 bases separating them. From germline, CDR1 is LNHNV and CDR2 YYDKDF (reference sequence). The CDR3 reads CATSTGLIYEQYF. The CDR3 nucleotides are TGTGCCACCAGCACCGGTCTGATCTACGAGCAGTACTTC.

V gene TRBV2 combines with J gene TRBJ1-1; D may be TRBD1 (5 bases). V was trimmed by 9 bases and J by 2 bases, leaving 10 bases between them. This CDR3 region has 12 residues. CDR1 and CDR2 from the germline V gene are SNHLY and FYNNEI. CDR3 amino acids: CARRRGNTEAFF. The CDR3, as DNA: TGTGCCAGGCGGCGGGGCAACACTGAAGCTTTCTTT.

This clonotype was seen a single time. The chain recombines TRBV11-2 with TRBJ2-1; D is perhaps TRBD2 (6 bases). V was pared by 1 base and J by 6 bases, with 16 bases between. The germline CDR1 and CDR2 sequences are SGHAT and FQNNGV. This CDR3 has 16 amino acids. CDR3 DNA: TGTGCCAGCAGCTTAGTCGGGGGACTTATGGGCAATGAGCAGTTCTTC. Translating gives CASSLVGGLMGNEQFF.

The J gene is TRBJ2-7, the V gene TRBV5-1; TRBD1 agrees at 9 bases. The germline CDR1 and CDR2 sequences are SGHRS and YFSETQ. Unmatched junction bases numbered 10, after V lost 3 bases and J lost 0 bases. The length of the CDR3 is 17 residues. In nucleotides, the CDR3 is TGCGCCAGCAGCTCCTATTTGCGGGACAGGGCCTCCTACGAGCAGTACTTC. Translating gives CASSSYLRDRASYEQYF.

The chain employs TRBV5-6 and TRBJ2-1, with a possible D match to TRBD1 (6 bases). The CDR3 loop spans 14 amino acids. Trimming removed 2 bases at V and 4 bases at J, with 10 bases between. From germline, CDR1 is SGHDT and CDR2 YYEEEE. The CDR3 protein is CASSFGTPYNEQFF. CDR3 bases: TGTGCCAGCAGCTTCGGGACACCATACAATGAGCAGTTCTTC.

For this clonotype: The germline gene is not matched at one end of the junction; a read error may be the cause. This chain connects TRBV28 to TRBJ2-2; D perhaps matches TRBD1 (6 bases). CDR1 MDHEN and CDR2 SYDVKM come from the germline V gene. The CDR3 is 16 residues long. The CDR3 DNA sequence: TGTGCCAACAGTCTATTACAGGGTTATAGGACCGGGGAGCTGTTTTTT. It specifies CANSLLQGYRTGELFF.

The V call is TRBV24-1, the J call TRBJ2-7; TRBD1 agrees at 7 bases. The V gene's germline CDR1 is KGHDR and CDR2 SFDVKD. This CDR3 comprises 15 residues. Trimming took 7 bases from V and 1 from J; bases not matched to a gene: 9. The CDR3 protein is CATSPTGAGSYEQYF. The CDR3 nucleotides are TGTGCCACCAGCCCCACAGGGGCAGGGTCCTACGAGCAGTACTTC.

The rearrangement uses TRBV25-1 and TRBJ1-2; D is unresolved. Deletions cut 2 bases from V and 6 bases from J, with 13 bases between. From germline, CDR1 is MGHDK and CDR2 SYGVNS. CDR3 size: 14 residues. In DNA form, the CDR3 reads TGTGCCAGCAGTGAAAGGGCAGGAAGGGATGGCTACACCTTC. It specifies CASSERAGRDGYTF.

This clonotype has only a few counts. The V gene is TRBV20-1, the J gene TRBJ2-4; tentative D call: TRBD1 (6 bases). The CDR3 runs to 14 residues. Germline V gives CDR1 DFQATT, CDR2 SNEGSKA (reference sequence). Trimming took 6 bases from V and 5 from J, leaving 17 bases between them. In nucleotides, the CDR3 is TGCAGTGCGAGAACAGGGTGGTTGGAAAACATTCAGTACTTC. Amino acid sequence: CSARTGWLENIQYF.

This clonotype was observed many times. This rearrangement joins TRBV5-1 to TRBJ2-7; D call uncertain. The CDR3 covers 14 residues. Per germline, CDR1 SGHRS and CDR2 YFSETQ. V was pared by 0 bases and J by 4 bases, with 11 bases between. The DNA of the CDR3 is TGCGCCAGCAGCTTGGAGGCGAGACTTTACGAGCAGTACTTC. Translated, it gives CASSLEARLYEQYF.